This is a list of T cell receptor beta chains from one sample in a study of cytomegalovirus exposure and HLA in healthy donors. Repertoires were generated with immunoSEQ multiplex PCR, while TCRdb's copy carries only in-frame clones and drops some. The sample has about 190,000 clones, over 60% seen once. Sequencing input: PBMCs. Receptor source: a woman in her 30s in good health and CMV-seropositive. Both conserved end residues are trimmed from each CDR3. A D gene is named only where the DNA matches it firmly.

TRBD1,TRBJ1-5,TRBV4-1,ASSQEFRDRVGGNQPQH
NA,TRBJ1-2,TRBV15,ATSRDPQYYGYT
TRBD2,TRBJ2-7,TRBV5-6,ASSPPWGGRRREQY
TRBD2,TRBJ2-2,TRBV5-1,ASSFLAGGNGELF
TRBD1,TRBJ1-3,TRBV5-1,ASSLTGTAGNTIY
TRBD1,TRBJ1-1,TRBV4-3,ASSQEGQGNTEAF
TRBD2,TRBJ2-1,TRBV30,AWSIAGGRTYNEQF
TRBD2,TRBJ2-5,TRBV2,ASSESSGGQETQY
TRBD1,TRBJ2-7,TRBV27,ASSLLGQLGEYEQY
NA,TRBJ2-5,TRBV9,ASSVVGASLETRY
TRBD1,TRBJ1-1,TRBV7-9,ASSPGQGAEAF
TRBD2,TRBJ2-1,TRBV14,ASSQSSGRASEQF
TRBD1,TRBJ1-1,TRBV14,ASSQGRSTGGNTEAF
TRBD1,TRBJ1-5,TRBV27,ASSLFPIAPTGKGVQPQH
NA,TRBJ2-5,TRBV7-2,ASSLSGETQY
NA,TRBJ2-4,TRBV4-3,ASSQVHGAGIQY
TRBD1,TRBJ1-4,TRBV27,ASSLRGNRGNEKLF
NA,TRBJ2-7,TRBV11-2,ASSLDSAGQY
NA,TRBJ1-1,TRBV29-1,SIHGRAFTEAF
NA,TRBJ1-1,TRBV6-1,ASSERGGTVTEAF
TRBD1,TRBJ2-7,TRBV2,ATTRQGYEQY
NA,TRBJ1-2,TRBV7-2,ASSPPGANYGYT
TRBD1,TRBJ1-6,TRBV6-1,ASSGRQGIYSPLH
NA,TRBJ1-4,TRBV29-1,SVGGAREKLF
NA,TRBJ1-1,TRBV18,ASSPRLNTEAF
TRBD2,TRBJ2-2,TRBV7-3,ASSPSGRNTGELF
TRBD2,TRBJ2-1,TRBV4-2,ASSQAGAIGNEQF
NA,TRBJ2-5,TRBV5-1,ASSFNFRETQY
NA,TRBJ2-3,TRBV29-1,SVDRGYTDTQY
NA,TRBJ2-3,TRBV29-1,SVEWRDTQY
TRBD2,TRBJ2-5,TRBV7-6,ASSLSAGGETQY
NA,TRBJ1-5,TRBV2,ASSVLGQPQH
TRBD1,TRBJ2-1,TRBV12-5,ASGGTGSNNEQF
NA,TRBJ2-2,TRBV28,ASLIQGNTGELF
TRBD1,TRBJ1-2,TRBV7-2,ASRQDRNYGYT
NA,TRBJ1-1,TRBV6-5,ASSRGNTEAF
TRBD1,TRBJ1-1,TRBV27,ASSTNRGSNTEAF
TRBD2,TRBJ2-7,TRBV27,ASTSTSEKGSYEQY
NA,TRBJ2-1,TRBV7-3,ASSLKGRGFFSEQF
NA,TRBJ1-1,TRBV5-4,ASSLAPQGISNEAF